This T cell receptor (beta chain) was retrieved from a study of cytotoxic CD8 clonotypes in ibrutinib-treated CLL. The TCR beta libraries used approximately 2 micrograms of genomic DNA that came from cryopreserved PBMCs. The study, taken as a whole, reports: Patients showed higher baseline clonality than age-matched healthy donors, and it tracked circulating CD8+ T-cell counts.

This table comes from immunoSEQ multiplex PCR, and its TCRdb copy is limited to in-frame clones, with some not included. The sample shows tens of thousands of clones, about half of them seen only once. The CDR3 has 12 amino acids. Germline V gene data show CDR1 as MNHNY and CDR2 as SVGAGI (reference sequence). V was cut by 6 bases and J by 5 bases, with 10 bases left in between. Concerning this clone itself: What it binds is not known.

The chain joins TRBV6-6 to TRBJ1-1; D remains unclear. This TCR came from a human donor with chronic lymphocytic leukemia. Sequenced material: PBMCs, taken before ibrutinib treatment. This chain's CDR3 is CASRVGETEAFF. Here the CDR3 DNA reads TGTGCCAGCAGGGTGGGAGAAACTGAAGCTTTCTTT.